These 20 T cell receptor beta chains were sequenced from one sample in a study of T cell changes during pregnancy in multiple sclerosis. Assay used: immunoSEQ multiplex PCR; TCRdb lists only in-frame clones, some missing. The repertoire holds roughly 120,000 clones, with about 94% as singletons. Here the sequenced sample was peripheral blood, taken in the third trimester of pregnancy. The receptors derive from a female donor with multiple sclerosis, enrolled in a pregnancy study.

The CDR3 here is CASSRTVMNTEAFF. CDR3 coding DNA: TGTGCCAGCAGTCGGACAGTCATGAACACTGAAGCTTTCTTT. The gene calls are TRBV2 and TRBJ1-1, with a tentative D call TRBD1 (6 bases). Germline values: CDR1 SNHLY, CDR2 FYNNEI. The CDR3 is 14 amino acids. With 5 bases removed from V and 0 bases from J, the gap between germline ends came to 10 bases. Full variable domain (outside the CDR3, taken from reference TRBV2 and TRBJ1-1): EPEVTQTPSHQVTQMGQEVILRCVPISNHLYFYWYRQILGQKVEFLVSFYNNEISEKSEIFDDQFSVERPDGSNFTLKIRSTKLEDSAMYFCASSRTVMNTEAFFGQGTRLTVV.

J is TRBJ2-5 and V is TRBV5-1, with a possible D match to TRBD1 (5 bases). The germline V gene encodes CDR1 SGHRS and CDR2 YFSETQ. The CDR3 contains 15 residues. The V end lost 0 bases, the J end lost 2 bases, and 11 bases lay between the germline ends. The CDR3 loop is CASSLDRISQETQYF. In DNA, the CDR3 is TGCGCCAGCAGCTTGGACAGGATATCACAAGAGACCCAGTACTTC.

The chain recombines TRBV6-1 with TRBJ1-4, with D possibly matching TRBD1 (6 bases). Germline loops: CDR1 MNHNS, CDR2 SASEGT. CDR3 length: 14 amino acids. The germline V and J ends were trimmed by 6 bases and 5 bases, with 13 bases remaining between them. The CDR3 region is CASSPRGGNEKLFF. The CDR3 DNA sequence: TGTGCCAGCAGCCCGAGGGGGGGGAATGAAAAACTGTTTTTT.

The sample holds a few counts of this clone. The chain links TRBV7-7 to TRBJ2-2; possible D gene TRBD1, 6 bases. Trimming removed 5 bases at V and 4 bases at J, with 11 bases between. The CDR3 length is 14 residues. Germline loops: CDR1 SSHAT, CDR2 FNYEAQ (reference sequence). CDR3 DNA: TGTGCCAGCAGCCTACAGGGACCCACCGGGGAGCTGTTTTTT. It encodes CASSLQGPTGELFF.

The rearrangement joins TRBV27 to TRBJ2-7; 7 nucleotides match TRBD1. Germline V CDR1 and CDR2: MNHEY, SMNVEV (reference sequence). This CDR3 has 16 amino acids. J lost 2 bases, V lost 5 bases, and 12 bases had no gene match. Here the CDR3 reads CASSTPGGRVPYEQYF. DNA of the CDR3: TGTGCCAGCAGTACCCCAGGGGGTCGGGTTCCCTACGAGCAGTACTTC.

The chain recombines TRBV2 with TRBJ2-3; 8 bases match TRBD1. Germline V gene data show CDR1 as SNHLY and CDR2 as FYNNEI. The CDR3 covers 18 residues. V shed 3 bases, J shed 5 bases, and the junction held 16 bases outside the gene matches. Here the CDR3 reads CASSDGGQGAKVVDTQYF. In DNA, the CDR3 is TGTGCCAGCAGTGATGGTGGGCAGGGGGCGAAAGTGGTAGATACGCAGTATTTT.

The J gene is TRBJ2-5, the V gene TRBV6-1; TRBD1 might be the D (6 bases). There are 15 residues in the CDR3. From germline, CDR1 is MNHNS and CDR2 SASEGT. V was cut by 7 bases and J by 3 bases, with 18 bases left in between. CDR3 DNA sequence: TGTGCCAGCACCTGGACAGCGGCCCGGAAAGAGACCCAGTACTTC. Protein: CASTWTAARKETQYF.

The rearrangement joins TRBV12-5 to TRBJ2-1, with D hard to call. Germline V gene data show CDR1 as LGHNT and CDR2 as FRNRAP. There are 15 residues in the CDR3. V lost 1 base to trimming and J lost 0 bases, with 7 bases between them. CDR3 nucleotide sequence: TGTGCTAGTGGTTTGGGACGGAGCTCCTACAATGAGCAGTTCTTC. Translation: CASGLGRSSYNEQFF.

V usage is TRBV4-2 and J usage is TRBJ1-1, with a possible D match to TRBD1 (6 bases). The CDR3 loop spans 15 amino acids. From germline, CDR1 is LGHNA and CDR2 YNFKEQ. Trimming took 4 bases from V and 4 from J, leaving 16 bases between them. The CDR3 DNA is TGTGCCAGCAGCCCTCGGGGGGGCACGGGCACTGAAGCTTTCTTT. The encoded protein is CASSPRGGTGTEAFF.

The chain recombines TRBV7-9 with TRBJ1-1; D might be TRBD1 (5 bases). Trimming pared 1 base from V and 6 bases from J, leaving 12 bases between. The CDR3 has 14 amino acids. The V gene's germline CDR1 is SEHNR and CDR2 FQNEAQ (reference sequence). Here the CDR3 reads CASSLGSRAAEAFF. The CDR3 DNA reads TGTGCCAGCAGCTTAGGGAGCAGGGCTGCTGAAGCTTTCTTT.

With respect to this clone: The same CDR3 also results from other DNA sequences found in this sample. The V and J genes are TRBV30 and TRBJ1-6; 10 positions agree with TRBD1. Unmatched junction bases numbered 3, after V lost 6 bases and J lost 7 bases. The CDR3 length is 13 residues. Germline V CDR1 and CDR2: GTSNPN, SVGIG (reference sequence). CDR3 loop: CACRGQGNSPLHF. The DNA for the CDR3 is TGTGCCTGCCGGGGACAGGGGAATTCACCCCTCCACTTT.

This chain uses TRBV5-6 with TRBJ2-6, with 8 positions matching TRBD1. The CDR3 has 19 residues. CDR1 SGHDT and CDR2 YYEEEE come from the germline V gene. V was pared by 3 bases and J by 0 bases, with 11 bases of the junction left unmatched. CDR3 in DNA: TGTGCCAGCAGCTCCAGGACAGGGTTTCCTTTCTCTGGGGCCAACGTCCTGACTTTC. This gives the protein CASSSRTGFPFSGANVLTF.

The chain joins TRBV5-6 to TRBJ1-2; TRBD1 aligns across 7 bases. With 2 bases clipped from V and 0 bases from J, the junction kept 4 bases outside the gene matches. Germline V gene data show CDR1 as SGHDT and CDR2 as YYEEEE. The length of the CDR3 is 15 residues. The CDR3 reads CASSFGTAANYGYTF. CDR3 in DNA: TGTGCCAGCAGCTTCGGGACAGCAGCTAACTATGGCTACACCTTC.

In the case of this clone: The junction departs from germline at one end; a sequencing error may be responsible. V and J are TRBV7-3 and TRBJ2-2; 11 bases line up with TRBD1. Germline CDR1 and CDR2: SGHTA and FQGTGA. This CDR3 contains 13 residues. The CDR3 nucleotides are TGTGCCAGCAGCTTAACGGGACAGGGGGGGCTGTTTTTT. This encodes CASSLTGQGGLFF.

This chain uses TRBV30 with TRBJ1-5, with a tentative D call TRBD1 (5 bases). Germline CDR1 reads GTSNPN; CDR2 reads SVGIG (reference sequence). The CDR3 has 12 amino acids. V lost 1 base to trimming and J lost 9 bases, with 10 bases between them. CDR3 nucleotides: TGTGCCTGGAGTGATGCAAGGGGGCCCCAGCATTTT. It yields the protein CAWSDARGPQHF.

The chain uses TRBV6-5 and TRBJ1-2; TRBD1 might be the D (6 bases). This CDR3 has 15 amino acids. Germline CDR1 reads MNHEY; CDR2 reads SVGAGI. V lost 0 bases, J lost 7 bases, and 15 bases lay in between. The CDR3 protein is CASSYSPRGRRGYTF. DNA of the CDR3: TGTGCCAGCAGTTACTCGCCCAGGGGTCGTCGTGGCTACACCTTC.

This chain uses TRBV11-3 with TRBJ1-1; maybe TRBD1 (6 bases). Trimming shortened V by 3 bases and J by 3 bases, and 14 bases separated the two germline ends. The CDR3 has 15 residues. Germline assignment: CDR1 SGHNT and CDR2 YENEEA. CDR3 residues: CASSFIQGRDTEAFF. CDR3 bases: TGTGCCAGCAGCTTCATACAGGGTAGGGACACTGAAGCTTTCTTT. Together with reference TRBV11-3 and TRBJ1-1, the CDR3 gives the full variable domain: EAGVVQSPRYKIIEKKQPVAFWCNPISGHNTLYWYLQNLGQGPELLIRYENEEAVDDSQLPKDRFSAERLKGVDSTLKIQPAELGDSAVYLCASSFIQGRDTEAFFGQGTRLTVV.

V and J are TRBV7-3 and TRBJ2-2; D is uncertain. Trimming removed 4 bases from V and 6 bases from J, with 12 bases in between. Germline CDR1 and CDR2: SGHTA and FQGTGA. The CDR3 contains 14 residues. The CDR3 protein is CASSSDSGPGELFF. As DNA, the CDR3 is TGTGCCAGCAGCTCCGACTCGGGTCCCGGGGAGCTGTTTTTT.

The chain uses TRBV30 and TRBJ1-1, with 10 positions matching TRBD1. Germline V gene sequence: CDR1 GTSNPN, CDR2 SVGIG (reference sequence). The CDR3 spans 14 residues. V lost 3 bases, J lost 4 bases, and 5 bases stayed unmatched. The DNA of the CDR3 is TGTGCCTGGAGCGGGGACAGGGGAGCCACTGAAGCTTTCTTT. It translates to CAWSGDRGATEAFF.

This clone was seen more than once but under ten times. The genes are TRBV7-2 and TRBJ1-5; TRBD1 aligns across 8 bases. Germline V lookup: CDR1 SGHTA, CDR2 FQGNSA. CDR3 length equals 15 residues. Germline trimming cut 6 bases from V and 3 bases from J; bases unmatched to any gene: 7. The CDR3, as DNA: TGTGCCAGCAGTTTCCAGACAGGGGTCAATCAGCCCCAGCATTTT. It translates to CASSFQTGVNQPQHF.